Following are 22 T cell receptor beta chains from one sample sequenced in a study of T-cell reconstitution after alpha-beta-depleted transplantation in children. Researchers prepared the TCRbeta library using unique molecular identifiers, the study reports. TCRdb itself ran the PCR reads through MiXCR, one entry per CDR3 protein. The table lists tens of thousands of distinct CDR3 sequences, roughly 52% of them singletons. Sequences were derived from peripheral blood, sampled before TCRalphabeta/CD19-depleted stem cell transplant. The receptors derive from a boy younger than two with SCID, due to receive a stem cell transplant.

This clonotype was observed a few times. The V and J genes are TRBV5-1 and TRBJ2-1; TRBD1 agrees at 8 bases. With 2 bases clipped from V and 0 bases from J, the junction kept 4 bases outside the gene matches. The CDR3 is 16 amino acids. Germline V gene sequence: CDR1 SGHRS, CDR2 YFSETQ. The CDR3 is CASSLHRGSSYNEQFF. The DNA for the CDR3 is TGCGCCAGCAGCTTACACAGGGGGAGCTCCTACAATGAGCAGTTCTTC.

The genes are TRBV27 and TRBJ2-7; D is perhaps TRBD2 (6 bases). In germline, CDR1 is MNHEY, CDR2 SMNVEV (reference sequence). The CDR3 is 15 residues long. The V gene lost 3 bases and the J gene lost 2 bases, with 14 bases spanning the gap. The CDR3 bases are TGTGCCAGCAGTTTCGCCGGGGGAGAGGCCTACGAGCAGTACTTC. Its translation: CASSFAGGEAYEQYF.

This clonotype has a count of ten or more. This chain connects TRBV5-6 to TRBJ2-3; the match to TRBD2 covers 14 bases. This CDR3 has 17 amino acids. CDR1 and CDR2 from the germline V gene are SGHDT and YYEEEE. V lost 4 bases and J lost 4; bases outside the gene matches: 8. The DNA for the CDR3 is TGTGCCAGCAGCACAGGACTAGCGGGGGGCATCGCAGATACGCAGTATTTT. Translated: CASSTGLAGGIADTQYF.

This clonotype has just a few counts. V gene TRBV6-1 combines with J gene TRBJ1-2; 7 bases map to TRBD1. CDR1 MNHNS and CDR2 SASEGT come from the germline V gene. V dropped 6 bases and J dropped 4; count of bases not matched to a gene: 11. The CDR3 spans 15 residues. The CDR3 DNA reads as TGTGCCAGCAGCCCTCGACAGGGAGATCCCTATGGCTACACCTTC. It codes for CASSPRQGDPYGYTF.

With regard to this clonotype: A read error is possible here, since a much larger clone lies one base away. CDR3 DNA sequence: TGTGCCAGCAGCCGCTGGACCCTCAAGAACACTGAAGTTTTCTTT. This sequence encodes CASSRWTLKNTEVFF. The gene calls are TRBV5-6 and TRBJ1-1; D uncertain. There are 15 residues in the CDR3. Germline CDR1 and CDR2: SGHDT and YYEEEE.

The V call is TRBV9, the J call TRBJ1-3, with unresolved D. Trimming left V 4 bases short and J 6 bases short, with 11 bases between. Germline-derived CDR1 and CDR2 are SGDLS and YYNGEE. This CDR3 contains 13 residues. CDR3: CASSPSWENTIYF. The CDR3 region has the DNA TGTGCCAGCAGCCCCAGTTGGGAAAACACCATATATTTT.

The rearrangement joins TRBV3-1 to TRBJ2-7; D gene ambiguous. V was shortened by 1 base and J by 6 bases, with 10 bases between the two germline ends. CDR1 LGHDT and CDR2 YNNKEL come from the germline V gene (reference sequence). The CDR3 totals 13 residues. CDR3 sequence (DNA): TGTGCCAGCAGCCAAGTCGGATCCGGCGAGCAGTACTTC. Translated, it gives CASSQVGSGEQYF.

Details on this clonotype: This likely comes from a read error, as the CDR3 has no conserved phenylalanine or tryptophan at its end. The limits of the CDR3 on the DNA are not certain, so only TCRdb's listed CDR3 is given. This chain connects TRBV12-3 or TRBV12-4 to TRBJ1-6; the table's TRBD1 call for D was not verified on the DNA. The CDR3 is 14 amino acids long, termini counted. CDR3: CAISQRGGNSPFHL.

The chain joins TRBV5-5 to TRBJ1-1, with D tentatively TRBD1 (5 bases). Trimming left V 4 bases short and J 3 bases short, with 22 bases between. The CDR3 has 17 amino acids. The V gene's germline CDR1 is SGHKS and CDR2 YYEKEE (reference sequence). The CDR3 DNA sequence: TGTGCCAGCAGCAGGGCCCCTACAGGCCTGGGGGACACTGAAGCTTTCTTT. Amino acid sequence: CASSRAPTGLGDTEAFF.

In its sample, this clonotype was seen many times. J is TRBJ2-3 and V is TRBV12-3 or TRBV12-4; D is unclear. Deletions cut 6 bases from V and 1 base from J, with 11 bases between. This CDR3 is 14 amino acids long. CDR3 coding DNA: TGTGCCAGCAGCTTGGCTAAACGCACAGATACGCAGTATTTT. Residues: CASSLAKRTDTQYF.

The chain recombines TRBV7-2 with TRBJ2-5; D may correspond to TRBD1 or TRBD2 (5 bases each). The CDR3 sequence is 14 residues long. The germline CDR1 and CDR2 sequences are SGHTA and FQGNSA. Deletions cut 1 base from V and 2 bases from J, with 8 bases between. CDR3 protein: CASSLGGSQETQYF. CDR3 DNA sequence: TGTGCCAGCAGCTTAGGGGGGTCTCAAGAGACCCAGTACTTC.

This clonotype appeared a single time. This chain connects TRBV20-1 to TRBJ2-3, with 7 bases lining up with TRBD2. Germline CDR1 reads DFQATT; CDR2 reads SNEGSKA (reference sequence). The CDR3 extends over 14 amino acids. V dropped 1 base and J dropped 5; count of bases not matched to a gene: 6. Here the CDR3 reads CSARAGGSIDTQYF. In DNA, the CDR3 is TGCAGTGCTAGAGCCGGGGGGTCGATAGATACGCAGTATTTT.

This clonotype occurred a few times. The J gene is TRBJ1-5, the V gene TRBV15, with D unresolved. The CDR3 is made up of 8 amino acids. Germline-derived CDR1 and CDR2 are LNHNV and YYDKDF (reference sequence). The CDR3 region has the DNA TGTAGCAATCAGCCCCAGCATTTT. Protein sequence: CSNQPQHF.

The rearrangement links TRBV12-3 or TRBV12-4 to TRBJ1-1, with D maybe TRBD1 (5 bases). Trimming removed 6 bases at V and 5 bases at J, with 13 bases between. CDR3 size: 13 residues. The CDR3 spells CASRSGVLTEAFF. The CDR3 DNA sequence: TGTGCCAGCAGGTCGGGGGTTTTGACTGAAGCTTTCTTT.

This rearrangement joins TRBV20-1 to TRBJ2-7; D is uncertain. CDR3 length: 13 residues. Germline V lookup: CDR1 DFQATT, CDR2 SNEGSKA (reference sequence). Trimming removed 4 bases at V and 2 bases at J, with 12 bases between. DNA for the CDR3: TGCAGTGCTAAAACCTACCGGACCTACGAGCAGTACTTC. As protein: CSAKTYRTYEQYF.

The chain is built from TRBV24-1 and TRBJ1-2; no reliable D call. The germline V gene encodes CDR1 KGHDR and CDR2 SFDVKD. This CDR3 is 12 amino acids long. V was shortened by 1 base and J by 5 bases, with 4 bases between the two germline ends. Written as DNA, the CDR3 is TGTGCCACCAGTGATTTCGGGTATGGCTACACCTTC. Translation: CATSDFGYGYTF.

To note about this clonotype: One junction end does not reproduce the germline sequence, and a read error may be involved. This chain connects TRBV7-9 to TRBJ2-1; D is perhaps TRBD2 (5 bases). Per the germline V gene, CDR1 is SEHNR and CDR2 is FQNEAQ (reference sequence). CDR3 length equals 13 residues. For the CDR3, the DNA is TGTGCCAGCAGCTCCGAGGGATCCCCAATTCAGCTCTTC. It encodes CASSSEGSPIQLF.

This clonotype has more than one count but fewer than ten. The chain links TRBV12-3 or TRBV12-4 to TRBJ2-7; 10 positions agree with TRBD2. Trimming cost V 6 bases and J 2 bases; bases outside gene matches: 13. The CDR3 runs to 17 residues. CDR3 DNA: TGTGCCAGCAGCCGCCTCCGACTAGCGGGCCTTCCCTACGAGCAGTACTTC. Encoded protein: CASSRLRLAGLPYEQYF.

The DNA of the CDR3 is TGCAGCGTTCAGGACCCTGGAAACACCATATATTTT. It translates to CSVQDPGNTIYF. The rearrangement links TRBV29-1 to TRBJ1-3; D unclear. Trimming shortened V by 5 bases and J by 2 bases, and 7 bases separated the two germline ends. Germline V gives CDR1 SQVTM, CDR2 ANQGSEA. This CDR3 is 12 amino acids long.

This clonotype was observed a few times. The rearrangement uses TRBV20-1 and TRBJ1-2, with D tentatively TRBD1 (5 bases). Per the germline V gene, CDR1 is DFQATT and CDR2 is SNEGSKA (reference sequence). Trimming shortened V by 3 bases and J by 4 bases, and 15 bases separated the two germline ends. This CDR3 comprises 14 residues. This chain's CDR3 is CSASSIGTVYGYTF. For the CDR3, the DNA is TGCAGTGCTAGTTCCATCGGGACGGTCTATGGCTACACCTTC.

CDR3 coding DNA: TGCGCCAGCAGCACGGGCCCGGAGGAGACCCAGTACTTC. This encodes CASSTGPEETQYF. The chain carries TRBV5-1 and TRBJ2-5; D gene uncertain. The V and J ends lost 4 bases and 5 bases respectively, with 12 bases between them. Germline assignment: CDR1 SGHRS and CDR2 YFSETQ. This CDR3 has 13 residues.

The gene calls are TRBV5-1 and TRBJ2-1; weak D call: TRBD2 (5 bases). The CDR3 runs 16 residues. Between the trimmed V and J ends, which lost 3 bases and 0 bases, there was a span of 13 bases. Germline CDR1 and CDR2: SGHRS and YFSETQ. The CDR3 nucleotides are TGCGCCAGCAGCTCGGGGTCGGGCCTCTCCTACAATGAGCAGTTCTTC. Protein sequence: CASSSGSGLSYNEQFF.